A selection of T cell receptor beta chains follows, all from one sample in a study of blood T cell repertoires in COVID-19. Some clones are missing from TCRdb's copy, which holds only in-frame ones; the method was immunoSEQ multiplex PCR. The sample lists 150,000 or so clones, approximately 87% occurring once. Source material: peripheral blood. These receptors were taken from a human donor in a cohort sampled during active COVID-19. Both conserved end residues are part of each CDR3. The order of the fields is clone size, V gene, D gene, J gene, CDR3 protein, CDR3 DNA. D genes are given only for firm matches. Expanded clones are given a class, and other clones once, few, many or no size at all.

size: few
V: TRBV19
D: -
J: TRBJ2-1
CDR3: CASSIQGWYNEQFF
DNA: TGTGCCAGTAGTATACAGGGGTGGTACAATGAGCAGTTCTTC

size: -
V: TRBV19
D: TRBD2
J: TRBJ2-3
CDR3: CASSVAGVGTDTQYF
DNA: TGTGCCAGTAGTGTAGCGGGAGTGGGCACAGATACGCAGTATTTT

size: -
V: TRBV3-1/TRBV3-2
D: TRBD1
J: TRBJ2-7
CDR3: CASSRSDRSPYEQYF
DNA: TGTGCCAGCAGCCGATCGGACAGGTCCCCCTACGAGCAGTACTTC

size: once
V: TRBV27
D: -
J: TRBJ2-3
CDR3: CATVTSTDTQYF
DNA: TGTGCCACCGTGACTAGTACAGATACGCAGTATTTT

size: -
V: TRBV9
D: TRBD1
J: TRBJ1-1
CDR3: CASSVGPGQGTRYGDTEAFF
DNA: TGTGCCAGCAGCGTAGGTCCGGGACAGGGAACGAGATATGGGGACACTGAAGCTTTCTTT

size: few
V: TRBV5-6
D: TRBD2
J: TRBJ2-7
CDR3: CASSHVLAGNYEQYF
DNA: TGTGCCAGCAGCCATGTACTAGCGGGGAACTACGAGCAGTACTTC

size: -
V: TRBV2
D: -
J: TRBJ1-1
CDR3: CASSFDTEAFF
DNA: TGTGCCAGCAGTTTCGACACTGAAGCTTTCTTT

size: -
V: TRBV30
D: TRBD2
J: TRBJ2-2
CDR3: CAWSRLAGTGELFF
DNA: TGTGCCTGGAGTAGGTTAGCGGGCACCGGGGAGCTGTTTTTT

size: -
V: TRBV5-4
D: TRBD1
J: TRBJ1-1
CDR3: CASSVDRGEAFF
DNA: TGTGCCAGCAGCGTCGACAGGGGTGAAGCTTTCTTT

size: -
V: TRBV5-4
D: TRBD1
J: TRBJ2-1
CDR3: CASSSSGPGQAGNEQFF
DNA: TGTGCCAGCAGCTCTTCTGGGCCGGGACAGGCGGGCAATGAGCAGTTCTTC

size: -
V: TRBV19
D: -
J: TRBJ1-2
CDR3: CASSMIGYGYTF
DNA: TGTGCCAGTAGTATGATCGGCTATGGCTACACCTTC

size: -
V: TRBV2
D: -
J: TRBJ2-1
CDR3: CASSLMGGSYNEQFF
DNA: TGTGCCAGCAGCCTCATGGGGGGCTCCTACAATGAGCAGTTCTTC

size: -
V: TRBV5-8
D: -
J: TRBJ1-2
CDR3: CASRSTDYYGYTF
DNA: TGTGCCAGCAGATCTACAGATTACTATGGCTACACCTTC

size: -
V: TRBV9
D: TRBD2
J: TRBJ2-3
CDR3: CASSVGLAEPDTQYF
DNA: TGTGCCAGCAGCGTAGGACTAGCGGAACCAGATACGCAGTATTTT

size: -
V: TRBV7-9
D: -
J: TRBJ1-4
CDR3: CASSPRSPGEKLFF
DNA: TGTGCCAGCAGCCCACGATCCCCCGGTGAAAAACTGTTTTTT

size: -
V: TRBV7-2
D: -
J: TRBJ2-5
CDR3: CASSLSETQYF
DNA: TGTGCCAGCAGCTTATCGGAGACCCAGTACTTC

size: once
V: TRBV18
D: TRBD2
J: TRBJ2-1
CDR3: CASSPGTSGSYNNEQFF
DNA: TGTGCCAGCTCACCCGGGACTAGCGGGAGTTACAACAATGAGCAGTTCTTC

size: -
V: TRBV4-1
D: -
J: TRBJ2-1
CDR3: CASSQDHRLVGRNEQFF
DNA: TGCGCCAGCAGCCAAGATCACCGACTAGTGGGGCGGAATGAGCAGTTCTTC

size: -
V: TRBV5-5
D: -
J: TRBJ2-7
CDR3: CASSRSPSDAGEQYF
DNA: TGTGCCAGCAGCCGGAGCCCCAGCGACGCAGGGGAGCAGTACTTC

size: -
V: TRBV11-3
D: -
J: TRBJ2-5
CDR3: CASSTRDGGETQYF
DNA: TGTGCCAGCAGCACCCGGGATGGCGGGGAGACCCAGTACTTC

size: -
V: TRBV5-6
D: TRBD2
J: TRBJ2-5
CDR3: CASSADSGRHQETQYF
DNA: TGTGCCAGCAGCGCAGACAGCGGGAGACACCAAGAGACCCAGTACTTC

size: -
V: TRBV10-3
D: -
J: TRBJ1-5
CDR3: CAMHGLLNQPQHF
DNA: TGTGCCATGCATGGACTGCTTAATCAGCCCCAGCATTTT

size: few
V: TRBV10-3
D: TRBD1
J: TRBJ1-1
CDR3: CAISRQGMTEAFF
DNA: TGTGCCATCAGTCGACAGGGGATGACTGAAGCTTTCTTT

size: -
V: TRBV7-2
D: TRBD2
J: TRBJ2-1
CDR3: CASSLTGGENEQFF
DNA: TGTGCCAGCAGCTTAACGGGAGGAGAGAATGAGCAGTTCTTC

size: -
V: TRBV14
D: -
J: TRBJ2-1
CDR3: CASSHLGAPQYNEQFF
DNA: TGTGCCAGCAGCCATCTGGGGGCTCCTCAATACAATGAGCAGTTCTTC

size: -
V: TRBV6-2/TRBV6-3
D: -
J: TRBJ1-2
CDR3: CASSYSGDRGYTF
DNA: TGTGCCAGCAGTTACTCGGGAGACAGGGGCTACACCTTC

size: -
V: TRBV11-2
D: -
J: TRBJ2-7
CDR3: CASSLDRVHEQYF
DNA: TGTGCCAGCAGCTTAGACAGGGTCCACGAGCAGTACTTC

size: -
V: TRBV6-1
D: TRBD1
J: TRBJ1-5
CDR3: CASSEALHGTGGNQPQHF
DNA: TGTGCCAGCAGTGAAGCGCTTCATGGGACAGGAGGCAATCAGCCCCAGCATTTT

size: -
V: TRBV7-2
D: -
J: TRBJ1-1
CDR3: CASSPPGTTNTEAFF
DNA: TGTGCCAGCAGCCCGCCCGGGACAACGAACACTGAAGCTTTCTTT

size: -
V: TRBV27
D: TRBD1
J: TRBJ1-5
CDR3: CASSPWDSRQPQHF
DNA: TGTGCCAGCAGTCCGTGGGACAGCCGTCAGCCCCAGCATTTT

size: -
V: TRBV6-1
D: -
J: TRBJ1-5
CDR3: CASSEAQGNQPQHF
DNA: TGTGCCAGCAGTGAAGCGCAGGGGAATCAGCCCCAGCATTTT

size: -
V: TRBV27
D: -
J: TRBJ2-3
CDR3: CASSFSGVGTDTQYF
DNA: TGTGCCAGCAGTTTTTCAGGGGTCGGTACAGATACGCAGTATTTT

size: -
V: TRBV12-5
D: TRBD1
J: TRBJ2-7
CDR3: CASGITGQLGYEQYF
DNA: TGTGCTAGTGGTATAACGGGACAGCTGGGGTACGAGCAGTACTTC

size: -
V: TRBV6-7
D: TRBD1
J: TRBJ2-7
CDR3: CASSYCRDRGAEQYF
DNA: TGTGCCAGCAGTTACTGCCGGGACAGGGGTGCCGAGCAGTACTTC

size: -
V: TRBV27
D: -
J: TRBJ2-7
CDR3: CASSVLGSSYEQYF
DNA: TGTGCCAGCAGTGTATTGGGGAGCTCCTACGAGCAGTACTTC

size: once
V: TRBV7-9
D: -
J: TRBJ2-7
CDR3: CASSLSSYEQYF
DNA: TGTGCCAGCAGCTTGAGCTCCTACGAGCAGTACTTC

size: -
V: TRBV11-2
D: TRBD2
J: TRBJ2-2
CDR3: CASSPGLAGGDGELFF
DNA: TGTGCCAGCAGCCCGGGACTAGCGGGAGGGGACGGGGAGCTGTTTTTT

size: -
V: TRBV18
D: -
J: TRBJ2-3
CDR3: CASSPGATFDTQYF
DNA: TGTGCCAGCTCACCAGGTGCAACTTTTGATACGCAGTATTTT

size: -
V: TRBV5-5
D: TRBD1
J: TRBJ2-1
CDR3: CASSRQGASDEQFF
DNA: TGTGCCAGCAGCAGACAGGGGGCTTCGGATGAGCAGTTCTTC

size: -
V: TRBV15
D: TRBD1
J: TRBJ2-7
CDR3: CATSRVAGGSYEQYF
DNA: TGTGCCACCAGTCGAGTCGCAGGGGGCTCCTACGAGCAGTACTTC

size: -
V: TRBV7-8
D: TRBD1
J: TRBJ2-7
CDR3: CASTNAGGRTSSYEQYF
DNA: TGTGCCAGCACCAACGCAGGGGGTAGGACGAGCTCCTACGAGCAGTACTTC

size: few
V: TRBV28
D: TRBD2
J: TRBJ2-3
CDR3: CASSTLAAGRADTQYF
DNA: TGTGCCAGCAGCACCCTAGCGGCGGGAAGGGCAGATACGCAGTATTTT

size: -
V: TRBV5-4
D: TRBD2
J: TRBJ2-5
CDR3: CASSPLRSSGSEETQYF
DNA: TGTGCCAGCAGCCCCCTCCGATCTAGCGGGAGCGAAGAGACCCAGTACTTC

size: few
V: TRBV7-6
D: -
J: TRBJ1-5
CDR3: CAFEDAGEVNQPQHF
DNA: TGTGCCTTCGAGGATGCAGGGGAAGTCAATCAGCCCCAGCATTTT

size: -
V: TRBV19
D: TRBD1
J: TRBJ1-2
CDR3: CASSIGADRATNYGYTF
DNA: TGTGCCAGTAGTATTGGCGCCGACAGGGCCACTAACTATGGCTACACCTTC

size: -
V: TRBV27
D: -
J: TRBJ2-2
CDR3: CASSSHRDLNTGELFF
DNA: TGTGCCAGCAGTTCCCACCGGGACTTGAACACCGGGGAGCTGTTTTTT

size: -
V: TRBV24-1
D: -
J: TRBJ2-5
CDR3: CATRKRGQETQYF
DNA: TGTGCCACCCGTAAACGGGGCCAAGAGACCCAGTACTTC

size: -
V: TRBV4-3
D: -
J: TRBJ1-5
CDR3: CASSQEAGQPQHF
DNA: TGCGCCAGCAGCCAAGAAGCGGGTCAGCCCCAGCATTTT

size: -
V: TRBV30
D: -
J: TRBJ1-3
CDR3: CAWREDTIYF
DNA: TGTGCCTGGAGAGAGGACACCATATATTTT

size: -
V: TRBV2
D: -
J: TRBJ2-3
CDR3: CASSPGPGSDTQYF
DNA: TGTGCCAGCAGCCCGGGCCCCGGGAGCGATACGCAGTATTTT

size: -
V: TRBV5-8
D: TRBD2
J: TRBJ2-5
CDR3: CASSLGDYLETQYF
DNA: TGTGCCAGCAGCCTGGGGGACTACCTGGAGACCCAGTACTTC

size: once
V: TRBV2
D: -
J: TRBJ2-5
CDR3: CASSELGGRAETQYF
DNA: TGTGCCAGCAGTGAATTAGGGGGAAGGGCAGAGACCCAGTACTTC

size: few
V: TRBV7-8
D: TRBD1
J: TRBJ1-1
CDR3: CASSRQGEAFF
DNA: TGTGCCAGCAGCCGACAGGGTGAAGCTTTCTTT

size: -
V: TRBV10-3
D: TRBD2
J: TRBJ2-1
CDR3: CAISSGTSGGYEQFF
DNA: TGTGCCATCAGTTCCGGGACTAGCGGGGGTTATGAGCAGTTCTTC

size: -
V: TRBV28
D: TRBD2
J: TRBJ2-1
CDR3: CASSRTSGRNEQFF
DNA: TGTGCCAGCAGCAGGACTAGCGGGAGGAATGAGCAGTTCTTC

size: few
V: TRBV5-4
D: TRBD1
J: TRBJ1-1
CDR3: CASSSPGGWVRPSEAFF
DNA: TGTGCCAGCAGCTCGCCAGGGGGGTGGGTTCGGCCCAGTGAAGCTTTCTTT

size: -
V: TRBV3-1/TRBV3-2
D: TRBD2
J: TRBJ2-1
CDR3: CASQGLAGNYNEQFF
DNA: TGTGCCAGCCAGGGACTAGCGGGAAACTACAATGAGCAGTTCTTC

size: -
V: TRBV6-5
D: -
J: TRBJ2-2
CDR3: CASSGGTLGTGELFF
DNA: TGTGCCAGCAGCGGCGGGACCCTGGGCACCGGGGAGCTGTTTTTT